The 14 T cell receptor beta chains given below trace back to one sample, sequenced in a study of blood T cell repertoires in COVID-19. Clones were sequenced by immunoSEQ multiplex PCR, and TCRdb holds only the in-frame ones, with some missing. This sample has around 54,000 clones, with approximately 80% found just once. Sequencing was carried out using PBMCs or T cells enriched from blood (not recorded which). These TCRs come from a woman in her forties or fifties with acute COVID-19.

The chain has TRBV7-9 and TRBJ2-7; 7 bases agree with TRBD1. Germline loops: CDR1 SEHNR, CDR2 FQNEAQ (reference sequence). The CDR3 has 15 residues. V was clipped by 5 bases and J by 2 bases; unmatched bases: 9. The CDR3 spells CASSLTGAPTYEQYF. For the CDR3, the DNA is TGTGCCAGCAGCCTCACAGGGGCCCCTACCTACGAGCAGTACTTC.

The chain carries TRBV14 and TRBJ2-1, with 8 bases lining up with TRBD2. V was clipped by 4 bases and J by 3 bases; unmatched bases: 11. There are 17 residues in the CDR3. Germline V gene lookup returns CDR1 SGHDN and CDR2 FVKESK. The CDR3 sequence: CASSPAQASGYYNEQFF. The CDR3, as DNA: TGTGCCAGCAGCCCTGCCCAGGCTAGCGGGTACTACAATGAGCAGTTCTTC.

This chain links TRBV2 with TRBJ2-5; 8 bases agree with TRBD2. From germline, CDR1 is SNHLY and CDR2 FYNNEI. V lost 7 bases, J lost 8 bases, and 6 bases stayed unmatched. The CDR3 sequence is 12 residues long. The CDR3 nucleotides are TGTGCCAGCAACTCCGGGGGGGGAACCCAGTACTTC. Amino acids: CASNSGGGTQYF.

The chain links TRBV7-2 to TRBJ1-1; D call uncertain. Germline V lookup: CDR1 SGHTA, CDR2 FQGNSA. V dropped 2 bases and J dropped 0 bases, with 4 bases sitting between them. The CDR3 sequence is 13 residues long. The CDR3 bases are TGTGCCAGCAGCTTACCTTTGAACACTGAAGCTTTCTTT. Protein: CASSLPLNTEAFF. The full variable domain, rest sourced from reference TRBV7-2 and TRBJ1-1, is GAGVSQSPSNKVTEKGKDVELRCDPISGHTALYWYRQSLGQGLEFLIYFQGNSAPDKSGLPSDRFSAERTGGSVSTLTIQRTQQEDSAVYLCASSLPLNTEAFFGQGTRLTVV.

The gene calls are TRBV19 and TRBJ1-4, with D maybe TRBD1 (5 bases). The CDR3 has 14 residues. Deletions cut 5 bases from V and 6 bases from J, with 13 bases between. CDR1 LNHDA and CDR2 SQIVND come from the germline V gene (reference sequence). The CDR3 loop reads CASSSAGRDEKLFF. The CDR3 DNA sequence: TGTGCCAGTAGTTCAGCGGGCAGGGATGAAAAACTGTTTTTT.

V usage is TRBV11-2 and J usage is TRBJ2-7; 7 bases map to TRBD2. The CDR3 is 14 amino acids. J was trimmed by 4 bases and V by 1 base; bases with no gene match: 4. Germline assignment: CDR1 SGHAT and CDR2 FQNNGV. CDR3 amino acids: CASSLGGGSYEQYF. DNA for the CDR3: TGTGCCAGCAGCTTAGGCGGGGGTAGTTACGAGCAGTACTTC.

The chain carries TRBV24-1 and TRBJ2-4; 9 bases line up with TRBD1. CDR3 length equals 16 residues. With V trimmed by 4 bases and J by 3 bases, 6 bases remained unmatched. Germline V CDR1 and CDR2: KGHDR, SFDVKD. CDR3: CATSDRTGDGKNIQYF. As DNA, the CDR3 is TGTGCCACCAGTGACCGGACAGGGGATGGCAAAAACATTCAGTACTTC.

V is TRBV6-5 and J is TRBJ1-1; TRBD1 matches 7 bases. Unmatched junction bases numbered 7, after V lost 2 bases and J lost 4 bases. The CDR3 is made up of 15 amino acids. Germline-derived CDR1 and CDR2 are MNHEY and SVGAGI. This CDR3 is CASSYRSGGLTEAFF. The CDR3 DNA follows: TGTGCCAGCAGTTACCGATCAGGGGGGCTCACTGAAGCTTTCTTT.

This chain joins TRBV4-2 and TRBJ1-5; D is undetermined. V shed 3 bases and J shed 1 base, with 10 bases lying between them. The CDR3 totals 15 residues. Germline V gene lookup returns CDR1 LGHNA and CDR2 YNFKEQ. This CDR3 is CASSQEGGSNQPQHF. The CDR3 bases are TGTGCCAGCAGCCAGGAGGGAGGGAGCAATCAGCCCCAGCATTTT.

V usage is TRBV6-5 and J usage is TRBJ1-2, with a tentative D call TRBD1 (5 bases). Trimming shortened V by 4 bases and J by 4 bases, and 16 bases separated the two germline ends. The CDR3 sequence is 15 residues long. The V gene's germline CDR1 is MNHEY and CDR2 SVGAGI. The CDR3 protein is CASSSATGGGYGYTF. In DNA form, the CDR3 reads TGTGCCAGCAGTTCGGCCACAGGTGGCGGCTATGGCTACACCTTC.

The chain employs TRBV18 and TRBJ1-1; TRBD1 aligns across 10 bases. Germline V gene data show CDR1 as KGHSH and CDR2 as LQKENI. After removal of 3 bases from V and 6 bases from J, the junction contained 4 bases not matched to a gene. The CDR3 spans 14 residues. DNA of the CDR3: TGTGCCAGCTCACCCCGACAGGGGGCGGCTGAAGCTTTCTTT. Protein product: CASSPRQGAAEAFF.

The chain carries TRBV11-1 and TRBJ1-1, with no clear D. V shed 1 base and J shed 6 bases, with 6 bases lying between them. The CDR3 has 12 residues. CDR1 SGHAT and CDR2 FQDESV come from the germline V gene (reference sequence). CDR3 residues: CASSLDLAEAFF. The CDR3 DNA sequence: TGTGCCAGCAGCTTAGATTTAGCTGAAGCTTTCTTT.

The chain couples TRBV7-9 to TRBJ2-7; 9 nucleotides align to TRBD1. Germline lookup yields CDR1 SEHNR and CDR2 FQNEAQ (reference sequence). V dropped 7 bases and J dropped 1; count of bases not matched to a gene: 8. The CDR3 is 15 residues long. The CDR3, as DNA: TGTGCCAGCACCTTGGTTGGGACAGGGTCCTACGAGCAGTACTTC. It codes for CASTLVGTGSYEQYF.

The chain has TRBV2 and TRBJ2-2, with 10 bases lining up with TRBD1. Germline V gene lookup returns CDR1 SNHLY and CDR2 FYNNEI. The CDR3 spans 16 residues. With 6 bases clipped from V and 5 bases from J, the junction kept 9 bases outside the gene matches. The CDR3 DNA is TGTGCCAGCAGGGGACCGGGACAGGGGAGAACCGGGGAGCTGTTTTTT. Amino acids: CASRGPGQGRTGELFF.